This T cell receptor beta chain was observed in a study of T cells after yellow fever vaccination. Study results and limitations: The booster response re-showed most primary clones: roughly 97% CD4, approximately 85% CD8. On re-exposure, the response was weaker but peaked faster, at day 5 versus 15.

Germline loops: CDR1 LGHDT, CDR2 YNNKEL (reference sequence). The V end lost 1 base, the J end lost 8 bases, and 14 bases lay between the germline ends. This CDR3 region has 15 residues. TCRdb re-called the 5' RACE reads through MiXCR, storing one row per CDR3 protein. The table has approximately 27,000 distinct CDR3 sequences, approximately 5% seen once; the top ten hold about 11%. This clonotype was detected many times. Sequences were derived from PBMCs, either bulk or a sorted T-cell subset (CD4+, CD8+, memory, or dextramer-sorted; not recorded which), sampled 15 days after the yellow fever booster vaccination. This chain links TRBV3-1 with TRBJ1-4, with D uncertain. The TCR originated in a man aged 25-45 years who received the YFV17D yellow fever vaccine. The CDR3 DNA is TGTGCCAGCAGCCAAGGGATGGGTTTGGAAGAAAAACTGTTTTTT. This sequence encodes CASSQGMGLEEKLFF.